The 24 T cell receptor beta chains below were found in one sample sequenced in a study of technical replicates of blood from several donors. Libraries were prepared by immunoSEQ multiplex PCR; TCRdb keeps only in-frame clonotypes and omits some of them. Of approximately 10,000 clones in the sample, approximately 94% were seen once. Input material: PBMCs. The receptors were gathered from a human donor in good health.

In regard to this clone: A junction end diverges from the germline sequence, so it may reflect a read error. The chain recombines TRBV2 with TRBJ2-3; 8 bases agree with TRBD1. The CDR3 contains 15 residues. Germline V gene sequence: CDR1 SNHLY, CDR2 FYNNEI. In DNA form, the CDR3 reads TGTGCCAGCAGCGAAGGACAGGGAGGCGCAGATACGCAGTATTTT. Encoded protein: CASSEGQGGADTQYF.

The J gene is TRBJ2-5, the V gene TRBV4-2; possibly TRBD1 for D (6 bases). The V gene lost 5 bases and the J gene lost 1 base, with 14 bases spanning the gap. The length of the CDR3 is 15 residues. The germline CDR1 and CDR2 sequences are LGHNA and YNFKEQ. CDR3 region: CASSSTRDIQETQYF. In DNA, the CDR3 is TGTGCCAGCAGCTCCACCCGGGACATCCAAGAGACCCAGTACTTC.

The gene calls are TRBV11-3 and TRBJ2-7, with 9 bases lining up with TRBD1. The V gene's germline CDR1 is SGHNT and CDR2 YENEEA. Trimming at V came to 5 bases and at J to 1 base, leaving 6 bases not matched to a gene. CDR3 length equals 15 residues. The CDR3 here is CASSIGTGSSYEQYF. In DNA form, the CDR3 reads TGTGCCAGCAGCATCGGGACAGGGTCATCCTACGAGCAGTACTTC.

The chain has TRBV28 and TRBJ1-5; D is ambiguous. Deletions cut 5 bases from V and 2 bases from J, with 13 bases between. The germline V gene has CDR1 MDHEN and CDR2 SYDVKM. The CDR3 loop spans 15 amino acids. The CDR3 here is CASSPLTRGNQPQHF. The CDR3 nucleotides read TGTGCCAGCAGTCCCCTAACCCGAGGCAATCAGCCCCAGCATTTT.

This chain joins TRBV7-2 and TRBJ2-1, with TRBD2 as a possible D gene (6 bases). The germline V gene has CDR1 SGHTA and CDR2 FQGNSA. V lost 5 bases to trimming and J lost 4 bases, with 18 bases between them. The CDR3 totals 16 residues. Here the CDR3 DNA reads TGTGCCAGCAGCGAGACCACGGGACTCCCTTACAATGAGCAGTTCTTC. Translation: CASSETTGLPYNEQFF.

J is TRBJ1-2 and V is TRBV30; 8 nucleotides line up with TRBD1. CDR1 and CDR2 (germline): GTSNPN, SVGIG (reference sequence). The V and J ends lost 3 bases and 3 bases, in that order; junction bases with no gene match: 6. This CDR3 has 14 residues. The CDR3 here is CAWSADRGHYGYTF. In nucleotides, the CDR3 is TGTGCCTGGAGCGCCGACAGGGGCCACTATGGCTACACCTTC.

In its sample, this clone was seen once. V gene TRBV7-2 combines with J gene TRBJ2-3; 9 positions agree with TRBD2. The CDR3 totals 16 residues. V gave up 1 base and J gave up 5 bases; unmatched junction bases: 7. In germline, CDR1 is SGHTA, CDR2 FQGNSA. CDR3 amino acids: CASSLGNSGSGDTQYF. The CDR3 bases are TGTGCCAGCAGCTTAGGTAATAGCGGGAGCGGAGATACGCAGTATTTT.

The chain uses TRBV9 and TRBJ2-3; tentative D call: TRBD2 (7 bases). The ends were cut back, 0 bases at V and 3 bases at J, with 17 bases in the middle. Looked up from germline, CDR1 is SGDLS and CDR2 is YYNGEE. CDR3 length: 17 residues. CDR3 nucleotides: TGTGCCAGCAGCGTAGTCGGAGGGGGAGGGCGAACAGATACGCAGTATTTT. Translating it yields CASSVVGGGGRTDTQYF.

The chain links TRBV14 to TRBJ2-3; D remains ambiguous. This CDR3 is 13 amino acids long. V was pared by 2 bases and J by 3 bases, with 6 bases between. CDR1 and CDR2 (germline): SGHDN, FVKESK. The CDR3 sequence: CASSQYLTDTQYF. CDR3 bases: TGTGCCAGCAGCCAATACTTAACAGATACGCAGTATTTT. Full variable domain (outside the CDR3, taken from reference TRBV14 and TRBJ2-3): EAGVTQFPSHSVIEKGQTVTLRCDPISGHDNLYWYRRVMGKEIKFLLHFVKESKQDESGMPNNRFLAERTGGTYSTLKVQPAELEDSGVYFCASSQYLTDTQYFGPGTRLTVL.

The rearrangement links TRBV28 to TRBJ2-3; unclear D gene. Germline V gene lookup returns CDR1 MDHEN and CDR2 SYDVKM. This CDR3 is 11 amino acids long. Deletions cut 4 bases from V and 6 bases from J, with 5 bases between. The CDR3 spells CASSSRDTQYF. In nucleotides, the CDR3 is TGTGCCAGCAGTTCTAGGGATACGCAGTATTTT.

J is TRBJ1-1 and V is TRBV19, with D possibly being TRBD1 (6 bases). The CDR3 length is 13 residues. Germline V gene sequence: CDR1 LNHDA, CDR2 SQIVND (reference sequence). Trimming took 5 bases from V and 10 from J, leaving 17 bases between them. The CDR3 sequence is CASSGQGSSGAFF. CDR3 DNA: TGTGCCAGTAGTGGGCAGGGGTCTAGTGGAGCTTTCTTT.

CDR3 nucleotides: TGTGCCAGCACAGGGGAATCTAATGAAAAACTGTTTTTT. It yields the protein CASTGESNEKLFF. The chain joins TRBV6-5 to TRBJ1-4; D might be TRBD1 (6 bases). CDR1 is MNHEY, CDR2 SVGAGI, per germline. The CDR3 sequence is 13 residues long. Trimming stripped 7 bases from V and 3 bases from J, with 9 bases between.

The genes are TRBV7-2 and TRBJ1-5, with D hard to call. The CDR3 spans 16 residues. V was clipped by 5 bases and J by 0 bases, with 14 bases between them. The germline CDR1 and CDR2 sequences are SGHTA and FQGNSA. The CDR3 region is CASSLPTWYSNQPQHF. The DNA of the CDR3 is TGTGCCAGCAGCCTCCCCACTTGGTATAGCAATCAGCCCCAGCATTTT. The whole variable domain, remainder taken from reference TRBV7-2 and TRBJ1-5, is GAGVSQSPSNKVTEKGKDVELRCDPISGHTALYWYRQSLGQGLEFLIYFQGNSAPDKSGLPSDRFSAERTGGSVSTLTIQRTQQEDSAVYLCASSLPTWYSNQPQHFGDGTRLSIL.

The rearrangement links TRBV6-6 to TRBJ1-5, with TRBD1 identical over 10 bases. J was trimmed by 7 bases and V by 7 bases; bases with no gene match: 7. The CDR3 contains 14 residues. Germline V CDR1 and CDR2: MNHNY, SVGAGI (reference sequence). As DNA, the CDR3 is TGTGCCAGCAATCGACAGGGGGCAGAGCAGCCCCAGCATTTT. The encoded protein is CASNRQGAEQPQHF.

Turning to this clone: One junction end does not reproduce the germline sequence, and a read error may be involved. The genes are TRBV11-2 and TRBJ2-7; 11 nucleotides align to TRBD2. The CDR3 runs to 15 residues. Germline CDR1 SGHAT, CDR2 FQNNGV. The CDR3 nucleotides are TGTGCCAGCACCTTAGGGACTAGCGGCCTCAACGAGCAGTACTTC. Translation gives CASTLGTSGLNEQYF.

This clone showed up just once. The rearrangement links TRBV7-9 to TRBJ2-3; 8 bases line up with TRBD1. Germline CDR1 SEHNR, CDR2 FQNEAQ (reference sequence). The V segment lost 1 base and the J segment 6 bases; nucleotides outside the gene matches: 3. CDR3 size: 14 residues. The CDR3 sequence is CASSLGQGMDTQYF. DNA for the CDR3: TGTGCCAGCAGCTTAGGACAGGGGATGGATACGCAGTATTTT.

This rearrangement joins TRBV5-1 to TRBJ2-3; 7 positions agree with TRBD1. This CDR3 has 15 residues. J was trimmed by 0 bases and V by 7 bases; bases with no gene match: 8. Germline lookup yields CDR1 SGHRS and CDR2 YFSETQ. CDR3 sequence (DNA): TGCGCCAGCTACCGCCTACAGGGGAGCACAGATACGCAGTATTTT. Translating gives CASYRLQGSTDTQYF.

The gene calls are TRBV6-5 and TRBJ1-2; no reliable D call. V was cut by 8 bases and J by 2 bases, with 9 bases left in between. Germline-derived CDR1 and CDR2 are MNHEY and SVGAGI. The CDR3 has 12 residues. This CDR3 is CASRGGNYGYTF. CDR3 sequence (DNA): TGTGCCAGCCGTGGAGGAAACTATGGCTACACCTTC.

The gene calls are TRBV18 and TRBJ2-5; 9 nucleotides align to TRBD1. The germline CDR1 and CDR2 sequences are KGHSH and LQKENI. CDR3 length: 15 residues. V lost 4 bases to trimming and J lost 3 bases; unmatched junction nucleotides: 6. CDR3 sequence (DNA): TGTGCCAGCTCACTCTCCGGGACAGGGAAAGAGACCCAGTACTTC. It codes for CASSLSGTGKETQYF.

The J gene is TRBJ2-1, the V gene TRBV6-5, with D perhaps matching TRBD2 (6 bases). This CDR3 comprises 16 residues. From germline, CDR1 is MNHEY and CDR2 SVGAGI. The V end lost 0 bases, the J end lost 6 bases, and 15 bases lay between the germline ends. As DNA, the CDR3 is TGTGCCAGCAGTTACTCGATGGCTAGCGTCCGCAATGAGCAGTTCTTC. Protein product: CASSYSMASVRNEQFF.

This sequence joins TRBV5-5 and TRBJ1-1, with D perhaps matching TRBD1 (5 bases). There are 19 residues in the CDR3. V lost 3 bases, J lost 1 base, and 25 bases lay in between. Germline CDR1 is SGHKS and CDR2 is YYEKEE (reference sequence). The CDR3 sequence: CASSSAHVGGNAKNTEAFF. The CDR3 nucleotides read TGTGCCAGCAGCTCCGCCCACGTGGGGGGGAACGCGAAGAACACTGAAGCTTTCTTT.

V is TRBV19 and J is TRBJ1-1; 7 bases match TRBD1. The CDR3 is 14 amino acids. Looked up from germline, CDR1 is LNHDA and CDR2 is SQIVND (reference sequence). Trimming removed 5 bases from V and 1 base from J; junction bases left unmatched: 4. CDR3 amino acids: CASSRQGSNTEAFF. In DNA, the CDR3 is TGTGCCAGTAGTCGACAGGGCTCGAACACTGAAGCTTTCTTT.

In this sample, this clone turned up once. The V and J genes are TRBV6-6 and TRBJ2-1; 8 bases line up with TRBD2. This CDR3 is built from 15 residues. CDR1 MNHNY and CDR2 SVGAGI come from the germline V gene (reference sequence). The V gene end was trimmed by 0 bases and the J gene end by 9 bases; junction bases not matched to a gene: 7. The CDR3 DNA is TGTGCCAGCAGTTACTCGACGGGAGGGCCGGGTGAGCAGTTCTTC. This sequence encodes CASSYSTGGPGEQFF.

The CDR3 region is CASSLSGVRGTDTQYF. The CDR3 DNA is TGTGCCAGCAGCCTAAGCGGGGTAAGGGGTACAGATACGCAGTATTTT. The V gene is TRBV9, the J gene TRBJ2-3, with 7 bases fitting TRBD2. CDR3 length: 16 residues. The junction had 11 bases not matched to a gene; V was cut back by 4 bases and J by 3 bases. The germline V gene has CDR1 SGDLS and CDR2 YYNGEE. Complete variable domain (other parts from reference TRBV9 and TRBJ2-3): DSGVTQTPKHLITATGQRVTLRCSPRSGDLSVYWYQQSLDQGLQFLIQYYNGEERAKGNILERFSAQQFPDLHSELNLSSLELGDSALYFCASSLSGVRGTDTQYFGPGTRLTVL.